Below, 20 T cell receptor beta chains from the same sample are listed, as sequenced in a study of cytomegalovirus exposure and HLA in healthy donors (dated by TCRdb to 2016 to 2017). Library preparation employed the immunoSEQ multiplex PCR assay. For the multiplex PCR, a mixture combining 60 forward primers for TCR Vbeta segments and 13 reverse primers for TCR Jbeta segments was used. The table comes from immuneACCESS by way of TCRdb, which keeps in-frame sequences with V and J called. Part of the clones is missing from these tables; in studies checked, under half for an unresolved V gene and the rest for unknown reasons. The sample contains roughly 150,000 clones, approximately 78% of them found a single time. About 2.4% of the sample is held by the ten biggest clonotypes. Sequencing used PBMCs. These receptors all come from a male donor in good health and CMV-seronegative.

V and J are TRBV10-1 and TRBJ2-7, with 8 bases that match TRBD1. This CDR3 has 13 residues. CDR1 WNHNN and CDR2 SYGVQD come from the germline V gene (reference sequence). With 11 bases clipped from V and 3 bases from J, the junction kept 9 bases outside the gene matches. DNA for the CDR3: TGCGCCCGCCGGGGACAGGTAGACTACGAGCAGTACTTC. This encodes CARRGQVDYEQYF.

This chain links TRBV6-5 with TRBJ2-5, with 8 bases identical to TRBD1. The CDR3 totals 15 residues. Unmatched junction bases numbered 5, after V lost 0 bases and J lost 5 bases. CDR1 MNHEY and CDR2 SVGAGI come from the germline V gene. The CDR3 loop reads CASSYSGRGRETQYF. CDR3 sequence (DNA): TGTGCCAGCAGTTACTCTGGCAGGGGGCGCGAGACCCAGTACTTC.

CDR3 nucleotide sequence: TGTGCCAGCCAACAGGCAGGGGCCTACGAGCAGTACTTC. This encodes CASQQAGAYEQYF. The chain joins TRBV18 to TRBJ2-7; perhaps TRBD1 as D (6 bases). CDR1 and CDR2 (germline): KGHSH, LQKENI. The CDR3 has 13 amino acids. Trimming pared 8 bases from V and 2 bases from J, leaving 13 bases between.

The chain couples TRBV29-1 to TRBJ2-1, with D perhaps TRBD2 (7 bases). CDR1 and CDR2 from the germline V gene are SQVTM and ANQGSEA. Trimming removed 6 bases from V and 9 bases from J, with 9 bases in between. The CDR3 runs 10 residues. CDR3 DNA: TGCAGCGTAGGGGGGGGTGAGCAGTTCTTC. Translating gives CSVGGGEQFF.

This clone was observed a handful of times. The V call is TRBV6-5, the J call TRBJ2-5, with a possible D match to TRBD2 (5 bases). V dropped 6 bases and J dropped 2 bases, with 13 bases sitting between them. Germline values: CDR1 MNHEY, CDR2 SVGAGI. The CDR3 consists of 14 residues. DNA of the CDR3: TGTGCCAGCAGCCCGGCGGGCAGACAAGAGACCCAGTACTTC. It encodes CASSPAGRQETQYF.

This clone was counted a few times. The V gene is TRBV7-8, the J gene TRBJ1-2; the D is unclear. This CDR3 spans 12 amino acids. Germline CDR1 SGHVS, CDR2 FQNEAQ. V lost 1 base and J lost 4, with 4 bases in between. The CDR3 here is CASSLGPYGYTF. CDR3 bases: TGTGCCAGCAGCTTAGGGCCCTATGGCTACACCTTC. Filled out from reference TRBV7-8 and TRBJ1-2, the complete variable domain reads GAGVSQSPRYKVAKRGQDVALRCDPISGHVSLFWYQQALGQGPEFLTYFQNEAQLDKSGLPSDRFFAERPEGSVSTLKIQRTQQEDSAVYLCASSLGPYGYTFGSGTRLTVV.

The V call is TRBV9, the J call TRBJ2-5; TRBD1 matches at 9 bases. The end of the DNA aligns better with TRBJ2-7, so the J call may be wrong. Germline CDR1 reads SGDLS; CDR2 reads YYNGEE. The CDR3 extends over 14 amino acids. The CDR3 sequence: CASSAQGAPYEQYF. As DNA, the CDR3 is TGTGCCAGCAGCGCACAGGGGGCCCCCTACGAGCAGTACTTC.

This chain connects TRBV7-8 to TRBJ2-1; D unclear. The germline V gene encodes CDR1 SGHVS and CDR2 FQNEAQ. With 3 bases removed from V and 5 bases from J, the gap between germline ends came to 11 bases. This CDR3 contains 14 residues. CDR3 nucleotide sequence: TGTGCCAGCAGCTTCTTCGGGTTACACAATGAGCAGTTCTTC. It yields the protein CASSFFGLHNEQFF.

This chain links TRBV28 with TRBJ1-4; 8 bases map to TRBD1. Germline V gene lookup returns CDR1 MDHEN and CDR2 SYDVKM. Trimming took 0 bases from V and 0 from J; bases not matched to a gene: 9. The CDR3 contains 19 residues. As DNA, the CDR3 is TGTGCCAGCAGTTTATGGAGGTCCGACAGGGGAACAACTAATGAAAAACTGTTTTTT. Translating it yields CASSLWRSDRGTTNEKLFF.

Regarding this clone: The sample carries other DNA sequences with the same CDR3. The rearrangement uses TRBV6-1 and TRBJ1-1; TRBD1 agrees at 11 bases. Germline V gene lookup returns CDR1 MNHNS and CDR2 SASEGT. There are 14 residues in the CDR3. Trimming at V came to 4 bases and at J to 2 bases, leaving 0 bases not matched to a gene. CDR3 sequence (DNA): TGTGCCAGCAGTGGGACAGGGGGCAACACTGAAGCTTTCTTT. The encoded protein is CASSGTGGNTEAFF.

The chain uses TRBV9 and TRBJ1-6; 7 bases are shared with TRBD1. V lost 0 bases and J lost 8; bases outside the gene matches: 8. There are 16 residues in the CDR3. The germline CDR1 and CDR2 sequences are SGDLS and YYNGEE. The CDR3 region is CASSVAVTGVDSPLHF. Here the CDR3 DNA reads TGTGCCAGCAGCGTAGCAGTTACAGGGGTAGATTCACCCCTCCACTTT. The full variable domain, rest sourced from reference TRBV9 and TRBJ1-6, is DSGVTQTPKHLITATGQRVTLRCSPRSGDLSVYWYQQSLDQGLQFLIQYYNGEERAKGNILERFSAQQFPDLHSELNLSSLELGDSALYFCASSVAVTGVDSPLHFGNGTRLTVT.

The CDR3 region has the DNA TGTGCCAGCAGTTTATGGCGGGAGGCCAGCTCCTACAATGAGCAGTTCTTC. Amino acid sequence: CASSLWREASSYNEQFF. This chain uses TRBV28 with TRBJ2-1; 8 positions agree with TRBD2. J lost 0 bases, V lost 0 bases, and 4 bases had no gene match. CDR1 and CDR2 from the germline V gene are MDHEN and SYDVKM. There are 17 residues in the CDR3.

The genes are TRBV28 and TRBJ2-3; 8 bases are a match to TRBD2. Per germline, CDR1 MDHEN and CDR2 SYDVKM. This CDR3 is built from 14 residues. V lost 5 bases, J lost 5 bases, and 6 bases stayed unmatched. Here the CDR3 reads CASSQREFGDTQYF. The CDR3 DNA reads as TGTGCCAGCAGTCAGCGGGAGTTTGGAGATACGCAGTATTTT.

This chain joins TRBV4-3 and TRBJ1-2; weak D call: TRBD1 (6 bases). Per germline, CDR1 LGHNA and CDR2 YSLEER. The CDR3 has 14 amino acids. Trimming took 0 bases from V and 7 from J, leaving 12 bases between them. The CDR3 DNA is TGCGCCAGCAGCCAAGAATACGGACAGACTGGCTACACCTTC. It encodes CASSQEYGQTGYTF.

This chain connects TRBV9 to TRBJ2-5; 7 nucleotides align to TRBD2. V was clipped by 4 bases and J by 2 bases; unmatched bases: 5. This CDR3 is built from 14 residues. Germline values: CDR1 SGDLS, CDR2 YYNGEE. The CDR3 sequence: CASSPQAGQETQYF. CDR3 nucleotides: TGTGCCAGCAGCCCCCAAGCGGGACAAGAGACCCAGTACTTC.

The V call is TRBV4-1, the J call TRBJ1-6; a weak D match, TRBD1 (5 bases). This CDR3 comprises 19 residues. With 0 bases removed from V and 0 bases from J, the gap between germline ends came to 15 bases. CDR1 MGHRA and CDR2 YSYEKL come from the germline V gene. CDR3 region: CASSQDFAGFSSYNSPLHF. The DNA for the CDR3 is TGCGCCAGCAGCCAAGATTTCGCAGGGTTTAGCTCCTATAATTCACCCCTCCACTTT.

This chain joins TRBV4-1 and TRBJ2-3, with 12 bases identical to TRBD2. This CDR3 contains 16 residues. The germline CDR1 and CDR2 sequences are MGHRA and YSYEKL. V lost 5 bases, J lost 2 bases, and 5 bases stayed unmatched. CDR3 nucleotides: TGCGCCAGCAGCGAAACTAGCGGGGGGCTCACAGATACGCAGTATTTT. Its translation is CASSETSGGLTDTQYF.

The CDR3 region has the DNA TGTGCCAGCAGCGTAGAAGGGGCGCCTCATACGCAGTATTTT. Its protein is CASSVEGAPHTQYF. The V and J genes are TRBV9 and TRBJ2-3; maybe TRBD1 (5 bases). Germline V gives CDR1 SGDLS, CDR2 YYNGEE. The V end lost 0 bases, the J end lost 7 bases, and 12 bases lay between the germline ends. The CDR3 consists of 14 residues.

V gene TRBV29-1 combines with J gene TRBJ1-2; 8 bases fit TRBD1. V dropped 4 bases and J dropped 0; count of bases not matched to a gene: 4. The length of the CDR3 is 14 residues. The germline V gene encodes CDR1 SQVTM and CDR2 ANQGSEA. The DNA of the CDR3 is TGCAGCGTTGGTGGACAGGGTGCTAACTATGGCTACACCTTC. Translating it yields CSVGGQGANYGYTF. Supplemented by reference TRBV29-1 and TRBJ1-2, the full variable domain reads SAVISQKPSRDICQRGTSLTIQCQVDSQVTMMFWYRQQPGQSLTLIATANQGSEATYESGFVIDKFPISRPNLTFSTLTVSNMSPEDSSIYLCSVGGQGANYGYTFGSGTRLTVV.

The V gene is TRBV18, the J gene TRBJ1-3; tentatively, D is TRBD1 (5 bases). CDR1 KGHSH and CDR2 LQKENI come from the germline V gene. This CDR3 has 15 amino acids. V gave up 2 bases and J gave up 5 bases, with 13 bases separating them. Here the CDR3 DNA reads TGTGCCAGCTCACCAGCGGGGGGGACCCGAAACACCATATATTTT. It specifies CASSPAGGTRNTIYF.